This T cell receptor beta chain was profiled in a study of sequential checkpoint blockade in melanoma. The wider study: After both sequences, patients received maintenance nivolumab.

Only in-frame clones appear in the TCRdb table, and some are missing; sequencing was by immunoSEQ multiplex PCR. The sample has about 28,000 clones, 70% to 85% seen once. Per the germline V gene, CDR1 is MNHEY and CDR2 is SMNVEV (reference sequence). Trimming pared 2 bases from V and 4 bases from J, leaving 9 bases between. The CDR3 consists of 13 residues. Treatment reported: randomized to nivolumab then ipilimumab (arm A) or the reverse (arm B). None of the patients previously received DNA-damaging chemotherapy. PBMC sorting kept live CD3+CD8+ cells without CD19 or CD56. The TCR originated in a human donor with melanoma. The sample consisted of CD8+ T cells sorted from blood (inferred from file names), taken from a patient given nivolumab and ipilimumab in sequence. The chain carries TRBV27 and TRBJ2-7, with D perhaps TRBD2 (6 bases). The CDR3 loop is CASSLQGGYEQYF. DNA for the CDR3: TGTGCCAGCAGTTTACAGGGAGGATACGAGCAGTACTTC.